The TCR beta chain under discussion was sequenced for a study of blood T cell repertoires in COVID-19. Authors' processing steps: Researchers report that nucleated cell counts were estimated from reference gene primer amplification. Profiling relied on immunoSEQ multiplex PCR, and the TCRdb table lists in-frame clones only, not all of them. V, J and clone size derive from that table, while D and trimming were established from the DNA sequence. The sample contains a few hundred thousand clones, about 82% of which appear only once. Sequencing was performed on peripheral blood. The TCR comes from a man in his fifties with active or convalescent COVID-19.

Here the CDR3 reads CAISRGTAANEKLFF. In nucleotides, the CDR3 is TGTGCCATCAGCCGTGGGACAGCGGCTAATGAAAAACTGTTTTTT. The rearrangement joins TRBV10-3 to TRBJ1-4, with 7 bases that match TRBD1. With V trimmed by 6 bases and J by 3 bases, 7 bases remained unmatched. The length of the CDR3 is 15 residues. Per germline, CDR1 ENHRY and CDR2 SYGVKD.